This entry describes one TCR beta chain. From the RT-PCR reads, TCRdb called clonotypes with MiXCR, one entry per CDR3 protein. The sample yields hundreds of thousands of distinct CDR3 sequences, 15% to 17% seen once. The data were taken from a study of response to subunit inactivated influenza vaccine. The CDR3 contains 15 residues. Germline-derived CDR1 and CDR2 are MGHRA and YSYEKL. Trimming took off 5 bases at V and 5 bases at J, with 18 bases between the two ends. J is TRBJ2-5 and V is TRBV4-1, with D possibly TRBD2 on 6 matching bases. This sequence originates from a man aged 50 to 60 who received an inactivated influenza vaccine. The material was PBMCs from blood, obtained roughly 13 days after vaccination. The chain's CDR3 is CASSLSEGRKETQYF. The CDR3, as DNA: TGCGCCAGCAGCTTAAGCGAGGGGAGGAAGGAGACCCAGTACTTC.